Only a few counts were recorded for the clone carrying this TCR beta chain. Stable hyperthyroidism: no ophthalmopathy progression over 18 months of follow-up. This entry comes from a study of T cells in Graves' hyperthyroidism and ophthalmopathy. Germline assignment: CDR1 WNHNN and CDR2 SYGVQD (reference sequence). The CDR3 loop spans 13 amino acids. Trimming took 2 bases from V and 7 from J, leaving 11 bases between them. TCR beta CDR3 region amplification was performed from RNA transcripts. The TCR CDR3 was amplified in a first-round RT-PCR using the HTBI primer set. TCRdb fed the multiplex PCR reads into MiXCR, producing one record per CDR3 protein. The repertoire has a few hundred thousand distinct CDR3 sequences, roughly 21% of them found once; the top ten carry about 50%.

The specimen sequenced was blood. The rearrangement links TRBV10-1 to TRBJ1-1; no definite D call. This TCR was recovered from a woman aged 45-65 years with Graves' hyperthyroidism. The CDR3 is CASSEIGRDEAFF. CDR3 nucleotides: TGCGCCAGCAGTGAGATAGGACGCGATGAAGCTTTCTTT.